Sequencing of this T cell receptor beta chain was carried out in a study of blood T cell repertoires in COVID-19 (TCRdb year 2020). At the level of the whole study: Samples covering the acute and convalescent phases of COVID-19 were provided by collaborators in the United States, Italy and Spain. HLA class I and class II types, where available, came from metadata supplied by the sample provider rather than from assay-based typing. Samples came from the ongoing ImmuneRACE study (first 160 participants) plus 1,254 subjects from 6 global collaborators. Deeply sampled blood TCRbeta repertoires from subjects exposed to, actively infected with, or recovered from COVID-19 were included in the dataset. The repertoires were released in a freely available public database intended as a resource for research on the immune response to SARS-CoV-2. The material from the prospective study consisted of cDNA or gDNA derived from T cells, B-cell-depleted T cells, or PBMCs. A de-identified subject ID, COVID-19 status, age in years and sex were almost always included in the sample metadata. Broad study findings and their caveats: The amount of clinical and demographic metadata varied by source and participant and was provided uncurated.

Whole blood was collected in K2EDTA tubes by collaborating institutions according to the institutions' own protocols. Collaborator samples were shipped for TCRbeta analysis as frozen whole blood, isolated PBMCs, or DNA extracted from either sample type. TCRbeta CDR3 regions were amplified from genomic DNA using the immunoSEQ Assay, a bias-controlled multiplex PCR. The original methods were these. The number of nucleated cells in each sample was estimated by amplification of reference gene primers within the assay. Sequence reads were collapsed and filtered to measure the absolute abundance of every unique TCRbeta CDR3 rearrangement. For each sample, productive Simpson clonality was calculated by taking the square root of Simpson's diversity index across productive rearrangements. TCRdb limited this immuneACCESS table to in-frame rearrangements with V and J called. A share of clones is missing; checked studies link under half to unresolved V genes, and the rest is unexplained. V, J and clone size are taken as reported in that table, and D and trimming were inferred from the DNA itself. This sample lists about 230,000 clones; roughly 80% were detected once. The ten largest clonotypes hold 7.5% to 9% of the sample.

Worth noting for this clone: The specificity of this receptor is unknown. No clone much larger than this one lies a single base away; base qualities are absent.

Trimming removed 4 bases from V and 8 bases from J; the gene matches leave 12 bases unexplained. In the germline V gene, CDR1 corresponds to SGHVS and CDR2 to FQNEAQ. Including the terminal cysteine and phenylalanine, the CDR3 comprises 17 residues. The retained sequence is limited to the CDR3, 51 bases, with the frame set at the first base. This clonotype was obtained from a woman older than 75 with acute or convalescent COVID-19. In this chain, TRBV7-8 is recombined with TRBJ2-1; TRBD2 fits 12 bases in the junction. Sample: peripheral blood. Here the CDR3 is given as CASSSRLAGEPIYEQFF. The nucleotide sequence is TGTGCCAGCAGCTCCAGACTAGCGGGAGAGCCAATCTATGAGCAGTTCTTC.